The entry below gives a single TCR beta chain sequence along with its context. Its antigen is not identified. The data originate from a study of T-cell reconstitution after alpha-beta-depleted transplantation in children. Looked up from germline, CDR1 is DFQATT and CDR2 is SNEGSKA (reference sequence). V was trimmed by 1 base and J by 8 bases, leaving 11 bases between them. CDR3 length: 12 residues. Findings of the study overall: Several hundred expanded graft clones reportedly supplied alpha-beta T cells about two months after transplant. Newly produced T cells mostly accounted for T-cell counts and diversity one year post-transplant. Day-60 TCRbeta diversity that was high in some patients was derived from surviving recipient T cells and thymic progenitors.

This sample's TCRbeta library carried unique molecular identifier barcodes. MiXCR was run by TCRdb on the PCR reads, yielding one entry per CDR3 protein. The table shows under 100,000 distinct CDR3 sequences, with around 15% occurring only once. The sample consisted of PBMCs, mostly from graft donor cells, taken 180 days after TCRalphabeta/CD19-depleted stem cell transplant. The J gene is TRBJ1-2, the V gene TRBV20-1, with D hard to call. The sequence was collected from a male patient under 10 years old who had a stem cell transplant for acute lymphoblastic leukemia, so the T cells may come from the graft donor. In DNA form, the CDR3 reads TGCAGTGCTAGAGGAGTCACGCGAGGCTACACCTTC. Protein sequence: CSARGVTRGYTF.